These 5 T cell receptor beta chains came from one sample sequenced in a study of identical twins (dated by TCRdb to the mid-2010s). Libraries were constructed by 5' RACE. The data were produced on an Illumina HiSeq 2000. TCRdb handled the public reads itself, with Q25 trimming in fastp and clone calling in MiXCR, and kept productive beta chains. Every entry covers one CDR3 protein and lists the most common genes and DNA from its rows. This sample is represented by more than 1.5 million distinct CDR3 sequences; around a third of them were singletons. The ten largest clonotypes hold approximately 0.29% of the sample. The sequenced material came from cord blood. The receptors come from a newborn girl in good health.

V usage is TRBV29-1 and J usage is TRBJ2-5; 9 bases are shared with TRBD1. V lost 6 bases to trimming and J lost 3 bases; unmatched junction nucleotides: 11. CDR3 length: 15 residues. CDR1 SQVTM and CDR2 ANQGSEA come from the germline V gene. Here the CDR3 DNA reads TGCAGCGTCGCCATTACCGGGACAGGGAAAGAGACCCAGTACTTC. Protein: CSVAITGTGKETQYF.

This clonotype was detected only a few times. The CDR3 region is CAISGGQGAYEQYF. The CDR3 region has the DNA TGTGCCATCAGTGGGGGACAGGGGGCTTACGAGCAGTACTTC. The chain recombines TRBV10-3 with TRBJ2-7; the match to TRBD1 covers 12 bases. The germline gives CDR1 ENHRY, CDR2 SYGVKD. The CDR3 runs to 14 residues. Losses at the gene ends were 4 bases for V and 4 bases for J; bases not matched to a gene: 2.

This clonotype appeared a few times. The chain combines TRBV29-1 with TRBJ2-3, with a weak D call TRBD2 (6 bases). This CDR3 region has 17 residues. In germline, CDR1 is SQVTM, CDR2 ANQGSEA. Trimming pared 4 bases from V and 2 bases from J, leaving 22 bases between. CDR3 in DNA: TGCAGCGTTGGTCTCGGGGGACTCATAATTGACACAGATACGCAGTATTTT. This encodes CSVGLGGLIIDTDTQYF.

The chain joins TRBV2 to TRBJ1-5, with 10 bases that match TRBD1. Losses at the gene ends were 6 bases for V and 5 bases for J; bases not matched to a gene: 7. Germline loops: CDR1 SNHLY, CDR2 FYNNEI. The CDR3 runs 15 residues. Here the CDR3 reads CASSMGQGRHQPQHF. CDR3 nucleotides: TGTGCCAGCAGCATGGGACAGGGGCGGCATCAGCCCCAGCATTTT.

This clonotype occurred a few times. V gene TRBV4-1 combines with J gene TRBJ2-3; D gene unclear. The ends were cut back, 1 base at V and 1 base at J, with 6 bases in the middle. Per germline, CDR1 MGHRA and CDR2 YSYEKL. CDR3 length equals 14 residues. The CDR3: CASSQGMGTDTQYF. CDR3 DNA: TGCGCCAGCAGCCAAGGTATGGGCACAGATACGCAGTATTTT.